The TCR beta chain under discussion was sequenced for a study of blood T cell repertoires in COVID-19 (dated by TCRdb to 2020 to 2022). Broadly, across the study: The collaborator samples originated in the United States, Italy and Spain and spanned the acute and convalescent phases of COVID-19. The material from the prospective study consisted of cDNA or gDNA derived from T cells, B-cell-depleted T cells, or PBMCs. Deeply sampled blood TCRbeta repertoires from subjects exposed to, actively infected with, or recovered from COVID-19 were included in the dataset. The repertoires were released in a freely available public database meant as a resource for research on the immune response to SARS-CoV-2. Samples were obtained from the ongoing ImmuneRACE study (first 160 participants) and from about 1,300 subjects provided by 6 global collaborators. Nearly every sample came with metadata listing a de-identified subject ID, COVID-19 status, age in years and sex. HLA class I and class II types, where available, came from metadata supplied by the sample provider rather than from assay-based typing. Overall results and qualifications from the work: The quantity of clinical and demographic metadata differed by source and by participant and was supplied without curation.

With regard to this clone: The antigen this receptor binds is unknown. Per-base qualities were not stored, and no clone one base away is much larger.

Each collaborating institution followed its own protocols to collect whole blood in K2EDTA tubes. For TCRbeta analysis, collaborators shipped samples in one of three forms: frozen whole blood, isolated PBMCs, or DNA extracted from either of those sample types. The immunoSEQ Assay, a bias-controlled multiplex PCR, was used to amplify TCRbeta CDR3 regions from genomic DNA. In the source study's methods: The number of nucleated cells in each sample was estimated from the amplification of reference gene primers within the assay. To quantify the absolute abundance of each unique TCRbeta CDR3 rearrangement, sequence reads were collapsed and filtered. For each sample, productive Simpson clonality was calculated by taking the square root of Simpson's diversity index across productive rearrangements. This immuneACCESS table, as held by TCRdb, lists in-frame sequences with V and J called but not all clones. Of the missing ones, under half trace to an unresolved V gene in checked studies; the others have no known cause. V and J calls and clone size are as listed in that table; D and trimming were resolved from the DNA. The sample yields about 40,000 clones; around 87% were counted once. 9.6% of the sample is in the top ten clones.

Material for sequencing was peripheral blood. The receptor's source is a woman aged 80 or older with active COVID-19.

The CDR3 region reads CASSPSPEDTQYF. Read as DNA, the sequence is TGTGCCAGCAGCCCTTCCCCGGAGGATACGCAGTATTTT. The rearranged segments are TRBV9 and TRBJ2-3, with an unclear D gene assignment. The CDR1 and CDR2 encoded by the germline V gene are SGDLS and YYNGEE. V gives up 4 bases and J gives up 6 bases, and the segment between their germline ends measures 12 bases. The CDR3 covers 13 residues, taking in both the cysteine and the phenylalanine. The DNA shown is the 39-base CDR3, in frame from base 1.